The 16 T cell receptor beta chains below all came from one sample that was sequenced in a study of blood T cells in healthy people across ages. Primed by a sample-barcoded 5' primer and a J-beta primer mix, a second PCR proceeded for about 6 to 11 cycles. One entry per CDR3 protein, called by TCRdb with MiXCR from the 5' RACE reads. Of some 900,000 distinct CDR3 sequences in the sample, under 50% are singletons; the top ten hold roughly 13%. Sequencing input: blood. Receptors were obtained from a man aged 30 to 39 in good health.

This chain uses TRBV12-3 or TRBV12-4 with TRBJ2-3, with D perhaps matching TRBD2 (6 bases). Trimming stripped 7 bases from V and 1 base from J, with 12 bases between. The CDR3 totals 14 residues. CDR3 DNA sequence: TGTGCCAGCATCCTAGGAGGGGGCACAGATACGCAGTATTTT. Its protein product is CASILGGGTDTQYF.

The table lists this clonotype with a few counts. V is TRBV4-2 and J is TRBJ2-1; 12 bases match TRBD2. Trimming took 8 bases from V and 5 from J; bases not matched to a gene: 7. CDR1 is LGHNA and CDR2 is YNFKEQ in the germline V gene. The length of the CDR3 is 15 residues. CDR3 nucleotide sequence: TGTGCCAGCGTACCTAGCGGGGGGGCCGACAATGAGCAGTTCTTC. It specifies CASVPSGGADNEQFF.

This clonotype showed up just a few times. The V gene is TRBV24-1, the J gene TRBJ2-1, with D possibly TRBD1 on 6 matching bases. CDR3 length equals 16 residues. Trimming stripped 3 bases from V and 4 bases from J, with 15 bases between. CDR1 is KGHDR, CDR2 SFDVKD, per germline. The CDR3 DNA reads TGTGCCACCAGTGATCCCGGGACACCCCGATACAATGAGCAGTTCTTC. Translated, it gives CATSDPGTPRYNEQFF.

The chain uses TRBV23-1 and TRBJ1-1, with TRBD1 as a possible D gene (6 bases). TRBV23-1 is an ORF for which the function is uncertain. V gave up 8 bases and J gave up 3 bases, with 10 bases separating them. The CDR3 is 12 residues long. CDR3 bases: TGCGCCAGCCCCCCAGGGGACACTGAAGCTTTCTTT. Amino acids: CASPPGDTEAFF.

The rearrangement joins TRBV7-2 to TRBJ2-3; D is ambiguous. CDR1 is SGHTA, CDR2 FQGNSA, per germline. The V gene lost 4 bases and the J gene lost 3 bases, with 8 bases spanning the gap. The CDR3 is made up of 13 amino acids. CDR3 coding DNA: TGTGCCAGCAGCTCACGATGGACAGATACGCAGTATTTT. Translation gives CASSSRWTDTQYF.

Only a few counts were recorded for this clonotype. The rearrangement uses TRBV20-1 and TRBJ2-3, with 7 bases that match TRBD2. The CDR3 has 15 residues. V dropped 6 bases and J dropped 0; count of bases not matched to a gene: 9. The germline V gene has CDR1 DFQATT and CDR2 SNEGSKA (reference sequence). As DNA, the CDR3 is TGCAGTGCGGAGGGCGGGACTACAAGCACAGATACGCAGTATTTT. It is translated as CSAEGGTTSTDTQYF.

As for this clonotype: This could be a read error, since a much larger clone is one nucleotide away. This rearrangement joins TRBV7-2 to TRBJ2-5; a weak D match, TRBD2 (6 bases). This CDR3 has 14 amino acids. Germline CDR1 SGHTA, CDR2 FQGNSA. Trimming cost V 3 bases and J 2 bases, with 10 bases left between them. The CDR3 DNA reads TGTGCCAGCAGCTTTGGACTAACGCAAGAGACCCAGTACTTC. This codes for CASSFGLTQETQYF.

This chain connects TRBV5-6 to TRBJ2-7, with 7 bases matching TRBD2. Germline CDR1 reads SGHDT; CDR2 reads YYEEEE. The CDR3 totals 14 residues. V lost 2 bases and J lost 3; bases outside the gene matches: 5. The CDR3 is CASSFRRGIYEQYF. The CDR3 nucleotides are TGTGCCAGCAGCTTCAGGCGGGGGATCTACGAGCAGTACTTC. Based on the CDR3 plus reference TRBV5-6 and TRBJ2-7, the full variable domain is DAGVTQSPTHLIKTRGQQVTLRCSPKSGHDTVSWYQQALGQGPQFIFQYYEEEERQRGNFPDRFSGHQFPNYSSELNVNALLLGDSALYLCASSFRRGIYEQYFGPGTRLTVT.

V usage is TRBV12-3 or TRBV12-4 and J usage is TRBJ2-3; 12 positions agree with TRBD2. The CDR3 runs 17 residues. J was trimmed by 3 bases and V by 4 bases; bases with no gene match: 8. The CDR3, as DNA: TGTGCCAGCAGTTATCGGACTAGCGGGGTCAAAACAGATACGCAGTATTTT. This gives the protein CASSYRTSGVKTDTQYF.

About this clonotype itself: Being one base from a much bigger clone, this may be a read error. J is TRBJ2-6 and V is TRBV27; D is unclear. CDR1 MNHEY and CDR2 SMNVEV come from the germline V gene (reference sequence). There are 16 residues in the CDR3. The CDR3 spells CASSPTESSEANVLTF. CDR3 bases: TGTGCCAGCAGCCCCACAGAGTCCTCTGAGGCCAACGTCCTGACTTTC.

The rearrangement uses TRBV4-1 and TRBJ1-2; D not certain. V shed 2 bases and J shed 8 bases, with 18 bases lying between them. Germline assignment: CDR1 MGHRA and CDR2 YSYEKL. This CDR3 spans 15 amino acids. The CDR3 loop reads CASSQSYGLIDGYTF. The CDR3 nucleotides are TGCGCCAGCAGCCAATCCTACGGACTCATCGACGGCTACACCTTC.

Concerning this clonotype: One end of the junction varies from germline; a read error may be responsible. This sequence joins TRBV6-2 or TRBV6-3 and TRBJ2-5; 10 nucleotides align to TRBD2. This CDR3 region has 16 residues. Germline V gene sequence: CDR1 MNHEY, CDR2 SVGEGT. The CDR3 here is CVSSYGLAGAQETQYF. CDR3 nucleotide sequence: TGTGTCAGCAGTTACGGTCTAGCGGGGGCTCAAGAGACCCAGTACTTC.

This clonotype appeared a few times. The chain joins TRBV9 to TRBJ2-7, with D perhaps matching TRBD1 (6 bases). With 7 bases removed from V and 2 bases from J, the gap between germline ends came to 10 bases. The CDR3 runs 12 residues. Germline V gene data show CDR1 as SGDLS and CDR2 as YYNGEE. This CDR3 reads CASGAGAYEQYF. The DNA for the CDR3 is TGTGCCAGCGGGGCAGGGGCCTACGAGCAGTACTTC.

The chain links TRBV7-8 to TRBJ2-4; 7 bases match TRBD2. CDR3 length equals 14 residues. Unmatched junction bases numbered 3, after V lost 0 bases and J lost 7 bases. Looked up from germline, CDR1 is SGHVS and CDR2 is FQNEAQ. The CDR3 DNA reads TGTGCCAGCAGCTTAGCGGGGGGGAGCAACATTCAGTACTTC. This codes for CASSLAGGSNIQYF.

The V call is TRBV5-1, the J call TRBJ1-5; 9 bases are shared with TRBD1. The CDR3 sequence is 16 residues long. The V gene's germline CDR1 is SGHRS and CDR2 YFSETQ. The V gene end was trimmed by 0 bases and the J gene end by 0 bases; junction bases not matched to a gene: 1. The CDR3, as DNA: TGCGCCAGCAGCTTGGGGACAGGGGATAGCAATCAGCCCCAGCATTTT. Residues: CASSLGTGDSNQPQHF.

This chain uses TRBV11-2 with TRBJ1-5; D is undetermined. The CDR3 is 13 residues long. CDR1 is SGHAT, CDR2 FQNNGV, per germline. Trimming stripped 5 bases from V and 9 bases from J, with 14 bases between. CDR3 region: CASSPTGLLPQHF. In nucleotides, the CDR3 is TGTGCCAGCAGCCCCACCGGATTATTGCCCCAGCATTTT.